The T cell receptor beta chain described here comes from a study of blood T cell repertoires in COVID-19 (dated by TCRdb to the early 2020s). With respect to the entire study: The collaborator samples originated in the United States, Italy and Spain and spanned the acute and convalescent phases of COVID-19. The prospective study material was composed of cDNA or gDNA derived from T cells, B-cell-depleted T cells, or PBMCs. The dataset comprised deeply sampled blood TCRbeta repertoires from subjects exposed to, actively infected with, or recovered from COVID-19. The repertoires were made available in a free public database intended to serve as a resource for research on the immune response to SARS-CoV-2. Samples were obtained from the ongoing ImmuneRACE study (first 160 participants) and from about 1,300 subjects provided by 6 global collaborators. A de-identified subject ID, COVID-19 status, age in years and sex were almost always included in the sample metadata. Where available, HLA class I and class II types were taken from metadata supplied by the sample provider and were not determined by assay-based typing. Beyond this particular receptor, the publication reports: The quantity of clinical and demographic metadata differed by source and by participant and was supplied without curation.

TCRbeta CDR3 regions were amplified from genomic DNA using the immunoSEQ Assay, a bias-controlled multiplex PCR. In the paper's pipeline: Nucleated cell counts per sample were estimated from amplification of reference gene primers within the assay. To quantify the absolute abundance of each unique TCRbeta CDR3 rearrangement, sequence reads were collapsed and filtered. For each sample, productive Simpson clonality was calculated by taking the square root of Simpson's diversity index across productive rearrangements. The clones in this table, taken by TCRdb from immuneACCESS, are in-frame only. Not every clone is retained; where verified, under half of the shortfall comes from an unresolved V gene, and the cause of the rest is unknown. The V and J calls and clone size were taken over from that table, and D and trimming were inferred from the DNA. The sample yields approximately 64,000 clones; more than 75% were counted once. Around 10% of the sample goes to the ten largest clones.

Comments on this clone: The antigen this receptor binds is unknown. One base away there is no much larger clone; base qualities are not given.

The cysteine opens and the phenylalanine closes a CDR3 of 14 amino acids. The entry retains the CDR3 DNA only, 42 bases that are in frame from base 1. In the germline V gene (reference sequence), CDR1 corresponds to MNHEY and CDR2 to SMNVEV. V is trimmed back by 8 bases and J by 3 bases, and the junction contains 6 bases that no gene match accounts for. Participants in the prospective study were enrolled through a virtual design, were aged about 18 to 100 years, and lived in roughly 24 United States geographic areas. Cohort assignment in the prospective study relied on participant-reported clinical history from a screening survey and a study questionnaire. For ImmuneRACE Cohort 3, a participant was defined as recovered based on two consecutive negative NP/OP PCR tests, clearance by a healthcare professional, or resolution of symptoms. Each participant in the prospective study had whole blood, serum and a nasopharyngeal or oropharyngeal swab collected by mobile phlebotomists. Participants in the prospective study had the option to provide additional blood draws and questionnaires over a roughly two-month period. Before DNA extraction, prospective study blood samples were shipped either frozen or at room temperature.

The source is a woman aged 40 to 55 who had recovered from COVID-19. The chain is encoded by TRBV27 joined to TRBJ2-7; the junction holds 11 bases that match TRBD2. Sequenced: PBMCs or T cells enriched from blood (not recorded which). The DNA sequence follows: TGTGCCAGCGGAGAGACTAGCGGGGTCTACGAGCAGTACTTC. Its protein product is CASGETSGVYEQYF.